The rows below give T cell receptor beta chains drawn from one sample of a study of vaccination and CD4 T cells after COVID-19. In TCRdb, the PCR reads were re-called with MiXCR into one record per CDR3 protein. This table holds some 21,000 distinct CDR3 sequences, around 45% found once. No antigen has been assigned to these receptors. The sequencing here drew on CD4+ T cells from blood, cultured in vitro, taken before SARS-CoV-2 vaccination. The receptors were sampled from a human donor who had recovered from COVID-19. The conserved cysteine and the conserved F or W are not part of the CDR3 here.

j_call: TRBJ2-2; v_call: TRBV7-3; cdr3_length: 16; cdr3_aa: ASSSVPDRGRNTGELF
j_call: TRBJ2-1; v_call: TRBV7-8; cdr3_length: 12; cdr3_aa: ASSPRRWSNEQF
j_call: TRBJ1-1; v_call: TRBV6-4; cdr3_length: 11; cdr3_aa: ASRKQVDTEAF
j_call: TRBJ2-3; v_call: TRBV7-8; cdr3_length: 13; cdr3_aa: ASSLSGSDTDTQY
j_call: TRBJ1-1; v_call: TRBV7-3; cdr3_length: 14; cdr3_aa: ASSPGPSPHGTEAF
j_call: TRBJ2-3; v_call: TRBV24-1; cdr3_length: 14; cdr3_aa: ATSDPIAGGPDTQY
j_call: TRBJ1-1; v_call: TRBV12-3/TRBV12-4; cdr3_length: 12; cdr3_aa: ASRVGNMNTEAF
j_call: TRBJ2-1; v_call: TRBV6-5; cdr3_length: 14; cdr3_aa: ASSSITGRGFDEQF
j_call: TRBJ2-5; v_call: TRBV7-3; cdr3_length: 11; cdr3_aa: ASSSVGEETQY
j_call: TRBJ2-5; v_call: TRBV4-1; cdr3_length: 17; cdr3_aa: ASSQDPLRTSGSRETQY
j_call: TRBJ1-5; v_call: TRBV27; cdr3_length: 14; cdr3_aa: ASSLRGGYSNQPQH
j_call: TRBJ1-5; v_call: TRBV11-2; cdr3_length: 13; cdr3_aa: ASSPGTALNQPQH
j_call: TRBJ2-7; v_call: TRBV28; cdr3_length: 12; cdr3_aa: ASRRGLSSREQY
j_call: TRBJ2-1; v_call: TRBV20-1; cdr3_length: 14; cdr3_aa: SARVGLAGGISEQF
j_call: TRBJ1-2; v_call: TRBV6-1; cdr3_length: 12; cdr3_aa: ASSEAGDPYGYT
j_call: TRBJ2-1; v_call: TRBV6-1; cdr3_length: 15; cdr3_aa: ASSPNWSRLTHNEQF
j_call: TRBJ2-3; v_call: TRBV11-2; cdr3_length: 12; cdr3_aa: ASSEGLATDTQY
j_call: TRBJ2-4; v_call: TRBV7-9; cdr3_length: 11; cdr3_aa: ASSLGPGRIQY
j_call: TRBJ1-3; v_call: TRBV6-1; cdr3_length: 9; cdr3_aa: AAGFGNTIY
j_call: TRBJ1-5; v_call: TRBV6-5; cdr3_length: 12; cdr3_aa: ASSYGYSNQPQH
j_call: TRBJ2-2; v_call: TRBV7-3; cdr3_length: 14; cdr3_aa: ASSLFAGSNTGELF